This passage covers 25 T cell receptor beta chains from one sample sequenced in a study of OX40 agonist ivuxolimab in advanced cancers. Method: immunoSEQ multiplex PCR; TCRdb's copy keeps in-frame clones and lacks some. The sample shows roughly 64,000 clones, roughly nine tenths of them seen only once. The input for sequencing was CD4+ or CD8+ T cells sorted from blood, taken in a trial of the OX40 agonist ivuxolimab. The receptors shown here come from an adult with an advanced solid tumor such as melanoma, head and neck, liver or kidney cancer.

In this sample, this clone turned up once. The chain uses TRBV18 and TRBJ2-1, with 9 bases lining up with TRBD2. CDR1 KGHSH and CDR2 LQKENI come from the germline V gene. The CDR3 loop spans 15 amino acids. Trimming cost V 0 bases and J 7 bases; bases outside gene matches: 4. The CDR3 DNA is TGTGCCAGCTCACCACCGGGGCGGGAGGGAAATGAGCAGTTCTTC. Protein: CASSPPGREGNEQFF.

The J gene is TRBJ2-7, the V gene TRBV10-1; weak D call: TRBD2 (5 bases). V lost 7 bases and J 2 bases, leaving 12 bases between the germline ends. The CDR3 spans 13 residues. From germline, CDR1 is WNHNN and CDR2 SYGVQD (reference sequence). For the CDR3, the DNA is TGCGCCAGCAACGCGGGCCCGACCTACGAGCAGTACTTC. It yields the protein CASNAGPTYEQYF.

This clone has just one count. V and J are TRBV5-4 and TRBJ1-3, with TRBD1 matching 11 bases. Trimming at V came to 2 bases and at J to 2 bases, leaving 3 bases not matched to a gene. This CDR3 has 16 amino acids. The germline V gene encodes CDR1 SGHNT and CDR2 YYREEE (reference sequence). In DNA, the CDR3 is TGTGCCAGCAGCTTACCGGGACAGGGGGCTGGAAACACCATATATTTT. It specifies CASSLPGQGAGNTIYF.

The V call is TRBV9, the J call TRBJ2-4; D gene ambiguous. This CDR3 is 16 amino acids long. V was cut by 0 bases and J by 0 bases, with 10 bases left in between. In germline, CDR1 is SGDLS, CDR2 YYNGEE. CDR3 DNA: TGTGCCAGCAGCGTAGCTCCTACGGGAGCCAAAAACATTCAGTACTTC. Amino acids: CASSVAPTGAKNIQYF.

The chain carries TRBV27 and TRBJ2-7; a weak D match, TRBD2 (6 bases). The germline gives CDR1 MNHEY, CDR2 SMNVEV (reference sequence). The CDR3 runs 14 residues. V shed 3 bases and J shed 1 base, with 10 bases lying between them. CDR3: CASSLAGLSYEQYF. Here the CDR3 DNA reads TGTGCCAGCAGTTTGGCGGGGCTATCCTACGAGCAGTACTTC.

The V and J genes are TRBV2 and TRBJ1-3; TRBD1 aligns across 8 bases. CDR3 length: 15 amino acids. Looked up from germline, CDR1 is SNHLY and CDR2 is FYNNEI. V trimming: 5 bases; J trimming: 2 bases; junction bases outside the gene matches: 5. CDR3 bases: TGTGCCAGCAGTCCTTCACAGGGGGCTGGAAACACCATATATTTT. It specifies CASSPSQGAGNTIYF. Complete variable domain (other parts from reference TRBV2 and TRBJ1-3): EPEVTQTPSHQVTQMGQEVILRCVPISNHLYFYWYRQILGQKVEFLVSFYNNEISEKSEIFDDQFSVERPDGSNFTLKIRSTKLEDSAMYFCASSPSQGAGNTIYFGEGSWLTVV.

This chain uses TRBV10-1 with TRBJ1-2, with TRBD1 matching 9 bases. The germline CDR1 and CDR2 sequences are WNHNN and SYGVQD (reference sequence). V was clipped by 3 bases and J by 3 bases; unmatched bases: 5. This CDR3 spans 15 amino acids. CDR3 protein: CASSDPGQGYYGYTF. CDR3 sequence (DNA): TGCGCCAGCAGTGACCCGGGACAGGGTTACTATGGCTACACCTTC.

V gene TRBV25-1 combines with J gene TRBJ1-5; no definite D call. The germline CDR1 and CDR2 sequences are MGHDK and SYGVNS. CDR3 length equals 12 residues. V was pared by 2 bases and J by 4 bases, with 3 bases between. CDR3 region: CASSEGNQPQHF. The DNA of the CDR3 is TGTGCCAGCAGTGAAGGGAATCAGCCCCAGCATTTT.

This clone has a single count. This CDR3 is CASSPRAVQETQYF. For the CDR3, the DNA is TGTGCCAGCTCACCAAGGGCAGTCCAAGAGACCCAGTACTTC. The chain uses TRBV18 and TRBJ2-5, with D uncertain. CDR1 is KGHSH, CDR2 LQKENI, per germline. The CDR3 covers 14 residues. Trimming cost V 2 bases and J 1 base, with 8 bases left between them.

V gene TRBV28 combines with J gene TRBJ1-3; D gene ambiguous. The V end was cut by 6 bases, the J end by 0 bases, with 6 bases between. The CDR3 runs 13 residues. Germline CDR1 MDHEN, CDR2 SYDVKM. The CDR3 nucleotides are TGTGCCAGCAGGGTCAACTCTGGAAACACCATATATTTT. It is translated as CASRVNSGNTIYF.

This rearrangement joins TRBV18 to TRBJ2-1; no clear D. Germline loops: CDR1 KGHSH, CDR2 LQKENI. The CDR3 is made up of 13 amino acids. V was shortened by 6 bases and J by 7 bases, with 13 bases between the two germline ends. The CDR3 loop reads CASSSILGNEQFF. CDR3 DNA: TGTGCCAGCTCTTCAATTCTGGGGAATGAGCAGTTCTTC.

The gene calls are TRBV19 and TRBJ1-3; D is unresolved. Trimming took 10 bases from V and 2 from J, leaving 6 bases between them. Germline-derived CDR1 and CDR2 are LNHDA and SQIVND (reference sequence). This CDR3 comprises 11 residues. CDR3 in DNA: TGTGCCACCGGTCCTGGAAACACCATATATTTT. Translation gives CATGPGNTIYF.

The chain combines TRBV14 with TRBJ2-1; the D is unclear. The CDR3 has 12 residues. Trimming took 2 bases from V and 9 from J, leaving 8 bases between them. Germline values: CDR1 SGHDN, CDR2 FVKESK. The CDR3 sequence: CASSQLGVEQFF. CDR3 nucleotide sequence: TGTGCCAGCAGCCAACTAGGCGTTGAGCAGTTCTTC. The entire variable domain, with the rest obtained from reference TRBV14 and TRBJ2-1, is as follows: EAGVTQFPSHSVIEKGQTVTLRCDPISGHDNLYWYRRVMGKEIKFLLHFVKESKQDESGMPNNRFLAERTGGTYSTLKVQPAELEDSGVYFCASSQLGVEQFFGPGTRLTVL.

This clone occurred once. This rearrangement joins TRBV7-6 to TRBJ2-1; D may match TRBD1 or TRBD2 (5 bases each). The V gene lost 0 bases and the J gene lost 2 bases, with 11 bases spanning the gap. The CDR3 contains 16 residues. Germline CDR1 reads SGHVS; CDR2 reads FNYEAQ. The CDR3 coding sequence is TGTGCCAGCAGCTTAGCTGGGCAGGGACCCTACAATGAGCAGTTCTTC. It translates to CASSLAGQGPYNEQFF.

This sequence joins TRBV5-1 and TRBJ1-5, with D hard to call. The CDR3 length is 15 residues. Germline V gene sequence: CDR1 SGHRS, CDR2 YFSETQ. Deletions cut 0 bases from V and 4 bases from J, with 11 bases between. CDR3 amino acids: CASSLGAEGNQPQHF. In nucleotides, the CDR3 is TGCGCCAGCAGCTTGGGGGCAGAGGGAAATCAGCCCCAGCATTTT.

The CDR3 here is CASSPEGTSGRGNEQFF. DNA for the CDR3: TGTGCCAGCAGCCCTGAGGGGACTAGCGGGAGGGGGAATGAGCAGTTCTTC. V and J are TRBV4-2 and TRBJ2-1, with 16 nucleotides matching TRBD2. Germline V gives CDR1 LGHNA, CDR2 YNFKEQ. V gave up 4 bases and J gave up 7 bases; unmatched junction bases: 7. The CDR3 contains 17 residues.

V and J are TRBV19 and TRBJ1-1, with a weak D call TRBD1 (5 bases). The V and J ends lost 0 bases and 0 bases respectively, with 8 bases between them. This CDR3 has 15 amino acids. The germline V gene has CDR1 LNHDA and CDR2 SQIVND (reference sequence). The DNA of the CDR3 is TGTGCCAGTAGTATAGATCGAGGGGTGAACACTGAAGCTTTCTTT. As protein: CASSIDRGVNTEAFF.

This chain connects TRBV4-1 to TRBJ2-2, with a weak D call TRBD2 (5 bases). The V and J ends lost 3 bases and 5 bases respectively, with 10 bases between them. CDR3 length equals 14 residues. Germline V CDR1 and CDR2: MGHRA, YSYEKL. This chain's CDR3 is CASSQVGGTGELFF. Written as DNA, the CDR3 is TGCGCCAGCAGCCAGGTGGGCGGGACCGGGGAGCTGTTTTTT.

The chain combines TRBV7-9 with TRBJ1-1, with D unresolved. Looked up from germline, CDR1 is SEHNR and CDR2 is FQNEAQ (reference sequence). V shed 3 bases and J shed 3 bases, with 2 bases lying between them. This CDR3 spans 11 amino acids. This CDR3 reads CASSFHTEAFF. The CDR3 DNA is TGTGCCAGCAGCTTTCACACTGAAGCTTTCTTT.

This chain connects TRBV5-1 to TRBJ2-2; D might be TRBD1 or TRBD2, each matching 5 bases. This CDR3 has 15 amino acids. Trimming stripped 0 bases from V and 3 bases from J, with 9 bases between. CDR1 is SGHRS and CDR2 is YFSETQ in the germline V gene. CDR3 nucleotide sequence: TGCGCCAGCAGCTTGGAGGGACGGGACACCGGGGAGCTGTTTTTT. Protein sequence: CASSLEGRDTGELFF.

The chain recombines TRBV6-5 with TRBJ2-7; 7 positions match TRBD1. Looked up from germline, CDR1 is MNHEY and CDR2 is SVGAGI. V gave up 6 bases and J gave up 6 bases; unmatched junction bases: 8. The CDR3 runs 13 residues. CDR3 coding DNA: TGTGCCAGCAGGATGACAGGGTCGCGCGAGCAGTACTTC. Translation gives CASRMTGSREQYF.

The gene calls are TRBV2 and TRBJ2-3; D possibly corresponds to TRBD2 (6 bases). CDR1 is SNHLY and CDR2 is FYNNEI in the germline V gene. V gave up 6 bases and J gave up 0 bases, with 13 bases separating them. The CDR3 totals 15 residues. CDR3 sequence reads: CASRSWGLSTDTQYF. The CDR3 DNA reads TGTGCCAGCAGATCGTGGGGACTCAGCACAGATACGCAGTATTTT.

With regard to this clone: One end of the junction varies from germline; a read error may be responsible. The genes are TRBV7-7 and TRBJ1-1; no definite D call. CDR1 SSHAT and CDR2 FNYEAQ come from the germline V gene (reference sequence). The CDR3 consists of 13 residues. The CDR3 loop is CASSALQNTEAFF. The CDR3 DNA reads as TGTGCTAGCAGCGCTTTACAGAACACTGAAGCTTTCTTT.

This clone appeared a single time. The chain is built from TRBV19 and TRBJ2-4; 7 positions agree with TRBD2. CDR1 LNHDA and CDR2 SQIVND come from the germline V gene (reference sequence). V shed 5 bases, J shed 11 bases, and the junction held 21 bases outside the gene matches. The CDR3 is made up of 17 amino acids. The CDR3, as DNA: TGTGCCAGTAGTGCGGGAGACAGCGGCGCAGTGGGTAACGTTCAGTACTTC. It is translated as CASSAGDSGAVGNVQYF.

The gene calls are TRBV5-1 and TRBJ2-7; perhaps D is TRBD1 or TRBD2 (5 bases each). The CDR3 sequence is 15 residues long. Trimming stripped 6 bases from V and 2 bases from J, with 18 bases between. CDR1 SGHRS and CDR2 YFSETQ come from the germline V gene. This chain's CDR3 is CASTLSGTVTYEQYF. For the CDR3, the DNA is TGCGCCAGCACTCTTTCCGGGACGGTGACCTACGAGCAGTACTTC.